These 7 T cell receptor beta chains were sequenced from one sample in a study of T cell clonality in common variable immunodeficiency. TCRdb's copy holds only in-frame clones and misses some; the assay was immunoSEQ multiplex PCR. In total the sample includes roughly 48,000 clones, none of them seen once. Specimen: peripheral blood mononuclear cells. The receptors stem from a person aged 18 to 75 in good health.

In its sample, this clone was seen a few times. The CDR3 goes on 3 residues after the read ends, and that part is filled in from the germline J gene. The chain links TRBV13 to TRBJ1-2; no clear D gene. CDR3 length: 14 residues. V gave up 1 base and J gave up 2 bases, with 8 bases separating them. Germline values: CDR1 PRHDT, CDR2 FYEKMQ (reference sequence). CDR3 region: CASSLAVRNYGYTF. The sequenced CDR3 bases are TGTGCCAGCAGCTTAGCGGTCAGGAACTATGGC. Full variable domain (remainder filled in from reference TRBV13 and TRBJ1-2): AAGVIQSPRHLIKEKRETATLKCYPIPRHDTVYWYQQGPGQDPQFLISFYEKMQSDKGSIPDRFSAQQFSDYHSELNMSSLELGDSALYFCASSLAVRNYGYTFGSGTRLTVV.

This clone has at least ten counts. The observed sequence ends 3 residues before the CDR3 terminus, with the missing tail filled in from the germline J gene. V gene TRBV19 combines with J gene TRBJ1-1; 7 bases agree with TRBD1. After removal of 7 bases from V and 6 bases from J, the junction contained 8 bases not matched to a gene. CDR3 size: 13 residues. Germline CDR1 LNHDA, CDR2 SQIVND (reference sequence). The covered CDR3 bases are TGTGCCAGTAAAGAACAGGGGAGAGCTGAA. Its translation: CASKEQGRAE. The full CDR3 protein is CASKEQGRAEAFF.

Worth noting for this clone: Possible read error: a much larger clone is one base away. The read falls 3 residues short of the CDR3 end, and the missing part is taken from the germline J gene. The chain is built from TRBV30 and TRBJ2-2, with a possible D match to TRBD1 (5 bases). Germline V gives CDR1 GTSNPN, CDR2 SVGIG (reference sequence). This CDR3 contains 18 residues. CDR3 region: CAWKRTKGSFSGANVLFF. Partial CDR3 DNA: TGTGCCTGGAAAAGGACAAAGGGGTCTTTCTCTGGGGCCAACGTG.

A word on this clone: The CDR3 end lies 3 residues beyond the end of the read and is filled in from the germline J gene. The chain joins TRBV18 to TRBJ1-5; D is unresolved. Germline CDR1 reads KGHSH; CDR2 reads LQKENI. The CDR3 consists of 13 residues. V was trimmed by 6 bases and J by 0 bases, leaving 6 bases between them. The CDR3 reads CASSPYSNQPQHF. The sequenced CDR3 bases are TGTGCCAGCTCTCCATATAGCAATCAGCCC.

At least ten counts were recorded for this clone. The read terminates 3 residues before the CDR3 end, so the remaining end is supplied by the germline J gene. The chain couples TRBV6-2 or TRBV6-3 to TRBJ2-7, with 11 bases aligning to TRBD1. The V gene end was trimmed by 6 bases and the J gene end by 4 bases; junction bases not matched to a gene: 5. CDR3 length equals 14 residues. CDR1 is MNHEY and CDR2 is SVGEGT in the germline V gene. CDR3 region: CASRGDRGRYEQYF. The sequenced part of the CDR3 DNA is TGTGCCAGCAGAGGGGACAGGGGGAGGTACGAG.

This clone was detected a few times. The CDR3 end falls 3 residues outside the read, so it is completed with the germline J gene. The chain has TRBV5-6 and TRBJ2-3, with D uncertain. The length of the CDR3 is 15 residues. The germline V gene encodes CDR1 SGHDT and CDR2 YYEEEE. The sequenced CDR3 bases are TGTGCCAGCAGTACTATAAGACCCTCACAAGAGACG. It specifies CASSTIRPSQET. The entire CDR3 protein reads CASSTIRPSQETQYF.

This clone was seen repeatedly, ten times or more. The CDR3 is cut off 3 residues early in the read; its end comes from the germline J gene. The chain carries TRBV5-1 and TRBJ2-7, with 8 nucleotides matching TRBD2. Trimming at V came to 3 bases and at J to 2 bases, leaving 10 bases not matched to a gene. Germline V gives CDR1 SGHRS, CDR2 YFSETQ. The CDR3 has 16 residues. The CDR3 sequence: CASSSQERGWAYEQYF. Incomplete CDR3 DNA: TGCGCCAGCAGCTCCCAGGAGCGGGGGTGGGCCTACGAG.